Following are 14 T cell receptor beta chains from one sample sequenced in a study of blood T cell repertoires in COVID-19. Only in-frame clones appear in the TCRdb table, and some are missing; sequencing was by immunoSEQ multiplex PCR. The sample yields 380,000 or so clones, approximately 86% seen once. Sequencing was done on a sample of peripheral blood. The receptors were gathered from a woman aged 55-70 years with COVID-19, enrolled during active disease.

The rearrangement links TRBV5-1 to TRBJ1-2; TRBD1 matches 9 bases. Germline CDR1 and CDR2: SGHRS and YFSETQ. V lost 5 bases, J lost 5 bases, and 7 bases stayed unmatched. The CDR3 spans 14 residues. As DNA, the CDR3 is TGCGCCAGCAGTCGGGACAGGGCCGAGTATGGCTACACCTTC. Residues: CASSRDRAEYGYTF.

DNA for the CDR3: TGTGCTGGGACAGGAGCCCCCGCCGGGGCCGGGGAGCTGTTTTTT. Translated: CAGTGAPAGAGELFF. V gene TRBV30 combines with J gene TRBJ2-2; 8 bases agree with TRBD1. The CDR3 is 15 amino acids. The germline CDR1 and CDR2 sequences are GTSNPN and SVGIG (reference sequence).

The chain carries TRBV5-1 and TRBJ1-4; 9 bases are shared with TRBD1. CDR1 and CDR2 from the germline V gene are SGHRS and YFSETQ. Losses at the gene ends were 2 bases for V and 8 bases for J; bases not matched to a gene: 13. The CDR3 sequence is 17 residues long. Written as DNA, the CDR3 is TGCGCCAGCAGCTTCACCCCCATGACAGGGGGAAACGAAAAACTGTTTTTT. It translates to CASSFTPMTGGNEKLFF.

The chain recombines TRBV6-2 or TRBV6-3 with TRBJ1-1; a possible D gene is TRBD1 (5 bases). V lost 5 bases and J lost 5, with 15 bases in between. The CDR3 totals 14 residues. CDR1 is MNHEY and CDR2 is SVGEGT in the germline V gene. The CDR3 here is CASSRQGGGTEAFF. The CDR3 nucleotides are TGTGCCAGCAGTCGCCAGGGAGGAGGGACTGAAGCTTTCTTT.

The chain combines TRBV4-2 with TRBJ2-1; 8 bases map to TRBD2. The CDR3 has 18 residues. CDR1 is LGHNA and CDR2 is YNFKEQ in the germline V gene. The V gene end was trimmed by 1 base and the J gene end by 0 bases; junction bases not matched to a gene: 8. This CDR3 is CASSQGPAGTSSYNEQFF. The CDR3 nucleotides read TGTGCCAGCAGCCAAGGCCCGGCCGGGACTAGCTCCTACAATGAGCAGTTCTTC.

The CDR3 spells CASFDRGGYEQYF. CDR3 DNA: TGTGCCAGCTTCGACAGGGGTGGATACGAGCAGTACTTC. The chain carries TRBV19 and TRBJ2-7; 8 bases fit TRBD1. The length of the CDR3 is 13 residues. Unmatched junction bases numbered 8, after V lost 9 bases and J lost 4 bases. From germline, CDR1 is LNHDA and CDR2 SQIVND (reference sequence).

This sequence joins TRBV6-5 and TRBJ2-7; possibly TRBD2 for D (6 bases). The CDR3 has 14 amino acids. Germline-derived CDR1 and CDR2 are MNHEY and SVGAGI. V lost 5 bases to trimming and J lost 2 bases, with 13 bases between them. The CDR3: CASSIRDLAYEQYF. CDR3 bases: TGTGCCAGCAGTATCCGGGACTTGGCCTACGAGCAGTACTTC.

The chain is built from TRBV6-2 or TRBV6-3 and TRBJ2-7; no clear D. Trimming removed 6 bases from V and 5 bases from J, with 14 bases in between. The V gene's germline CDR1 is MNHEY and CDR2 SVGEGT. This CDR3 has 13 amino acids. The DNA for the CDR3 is TGTGCCAGCAGCCCCAATCCACTCCACGAGCAGTACTTC. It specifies CASSPNPLHEQYF.

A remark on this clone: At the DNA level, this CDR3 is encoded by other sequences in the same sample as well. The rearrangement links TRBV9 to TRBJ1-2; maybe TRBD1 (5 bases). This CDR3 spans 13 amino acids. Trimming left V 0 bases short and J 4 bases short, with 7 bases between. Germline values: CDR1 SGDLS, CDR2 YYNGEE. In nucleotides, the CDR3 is TGTGCCAGCAGCGTAGGTCAGGGCTATGGCTACACCTTC. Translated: CASSVGQGYGYTF. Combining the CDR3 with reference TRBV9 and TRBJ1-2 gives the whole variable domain DSGVTQTPKHLITATGQRVTLRCSPRSGDLSVYWYQQSLDQGLQFLIQYYNGEERAKGNILERFSAQQFPDLHSELNLSSLELGDSALYFCASSVGQGYGYTFGSGTRLTVV.

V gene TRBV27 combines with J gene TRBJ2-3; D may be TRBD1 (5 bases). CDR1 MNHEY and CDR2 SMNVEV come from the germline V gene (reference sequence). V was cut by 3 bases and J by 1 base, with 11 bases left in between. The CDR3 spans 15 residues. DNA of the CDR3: TGTGCCAGCAGTTTGGGGCAGTCTGGCACAGATACGCAGTATTTT. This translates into CASSLGQSGTDTQYF.

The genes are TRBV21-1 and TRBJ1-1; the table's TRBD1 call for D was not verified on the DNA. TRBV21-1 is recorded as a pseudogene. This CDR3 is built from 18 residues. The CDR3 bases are TGTGCCAGCAGCCCCCGACCCGGGACAGGGAACATGAACACTGAAGCTTTCTTT. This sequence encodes CASSPRPGTGNMNTEAFF.

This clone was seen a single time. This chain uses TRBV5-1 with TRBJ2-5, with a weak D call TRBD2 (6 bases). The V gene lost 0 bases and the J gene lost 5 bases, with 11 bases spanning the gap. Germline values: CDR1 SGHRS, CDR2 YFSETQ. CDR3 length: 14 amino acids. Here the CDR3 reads CASSLAGGSETQYF. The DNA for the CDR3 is TGCGCCAGCAGCTTGGCTGGGGGGTCGGAGACCCAGTACTTC.

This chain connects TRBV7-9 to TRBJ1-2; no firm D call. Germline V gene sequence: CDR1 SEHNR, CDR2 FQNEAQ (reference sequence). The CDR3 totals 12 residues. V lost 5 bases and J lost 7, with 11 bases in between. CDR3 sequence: CASSPGLSGYTF. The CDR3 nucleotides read TGTGCCAGCAGCCCAGGACTTAGTGGCTACACCTTC. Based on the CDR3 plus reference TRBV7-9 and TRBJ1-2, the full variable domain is DTGVSQNPRHKITKRGQNVTFRCDPISEHNRLYWYRQTLGQGPEFLTYFQNEAQLEKSRLLSDRFSAERPKGSFSTLEIQRTEQGDSAMYLCASSPGLSGYTFGSGTRLTVV.

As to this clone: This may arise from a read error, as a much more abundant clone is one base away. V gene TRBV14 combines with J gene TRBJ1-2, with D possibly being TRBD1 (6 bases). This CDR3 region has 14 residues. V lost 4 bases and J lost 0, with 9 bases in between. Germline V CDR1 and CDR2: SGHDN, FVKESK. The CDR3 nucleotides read TGTGCCAGCAGCCTGGACAGCACTAACTATGGCTACACCTTC. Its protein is CASSLDSTNYGYTF. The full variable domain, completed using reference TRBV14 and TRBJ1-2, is EAGVTQFPSHSVIEKGQTVTLRCDPISGHDNLYWYRRVMGKEIKFLLHFVKESKQDESGMPNNRFLAERTGGTYSTLKVQPAELEDSGVYFCASSLDSTNYGYTFGSGTRLTVV.